Detailed here is one T cell receptor (beta chain). What it binds is unknown. The CDR3 loop spans 13 amino acids. Trimming at V came to 8 bases and at J to 1 base, leaving 4 bases not matched to a gene. Looked up from germline, CDR1 is MDHEN and CDR2 is SYDVKM. These data come from a study of cytomegalovirus exposure and HLA in healthy donors. With 60 Vbeta and 13 Jbeta primers, the PCR was carried out. Data came from immunoSEQ multiplex PCR; TCRdb stores just in-frame clones and leaves some out. The sample has over 100,000 clones, about 74% seen once. Overall study results and limits: A later analysis reportedly found that, within productive TCRs, an Asian-associated ancestry cluster had fewer N-insertions than the mean observed across the approximately 660 donors. Cytomegalovirus association was listed for roughly 160 TCR beta chains. Trimming of TCR beta V- and J-genes showed a link, identified in a later analysis, to a missense DCLRE1C variant.

The sample was PBMCs. This clonotype was sampled from a man in his forties in good health and CMV-seropositive. The chain uses TRBV28 and TRBJ2-5, with TRBD1 identical over 7 bases. CDR3 DNA: TGTGCCAGCTTCCACAGGGGCCAAGAGACCCAGTACTTC. The encoded protein is CASFHRGQETQYF.